This T cell receptor beta chain was sequenced in a study of T cells in Graves' hyperthyroidism and ophthalmopathy. The germline V and J ends were trimmed by 4 bases and 0 bases, with 13 bases remaining between them. Germline values: CDR1 DFQATT, CDR2 SNEGSKA (reference sequence). The CDR3 totals 15 residues. The source material, RNA transcripts, was used to amplify TCR beta CDR3 regions. The primer set for the first-round RT-PCR of the TCR CDR3 was HTBI. TCRdb reprocessed the multiplex PCR reads via MiXCR and lists one record per CDR3 protein. The data contain approximately 620,000 distinct CDR3 sequences, around 14% of them singletons. The table lists this clonotype with many counts. Newly diagnosed hyperthyroidism patients aged 18 to 65 years had disease lasting under 2 months. Ahead of any ophthalmopathy symptoms, the blood sample was obtained at the first diagnosis of hyperthyroidism.

J is TRBJ1-3 and V is TRBV20-1; D is unclear. The sample taken for sequencing was blood. The sequence was obtained from a woman in her 30s with Graves' hyperthyroidism that later progressed to Graves' ophthalmopathy. CDR3 nucleotides: TGCAGTGCTACCCTAGACCGTAGCTCTGGAAACACCATATATTTT. Translating it yields CSATLDRSSGNTIYF.